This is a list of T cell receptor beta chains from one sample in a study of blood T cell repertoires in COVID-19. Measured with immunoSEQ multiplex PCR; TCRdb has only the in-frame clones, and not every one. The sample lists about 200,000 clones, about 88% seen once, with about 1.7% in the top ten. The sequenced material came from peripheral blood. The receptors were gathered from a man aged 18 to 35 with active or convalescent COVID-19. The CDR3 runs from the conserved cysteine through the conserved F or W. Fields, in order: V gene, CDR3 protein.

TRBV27	CASSFATSYEQYF
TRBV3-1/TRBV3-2	CASSPTGGRYTEAFF
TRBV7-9	CASSLGYRLSSGNTIYF
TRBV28	CANLGQGDSGELFF
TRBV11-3	CASSSSRGSHEQYF
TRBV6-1	CASSETSHAGPTDTQYF
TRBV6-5	CASSWTGSGANVLTF
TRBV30	CAWSVLRGANSPLHF
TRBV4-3	CASSQFVQNNSPLHF
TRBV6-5	CASTRDSPNTGELFF
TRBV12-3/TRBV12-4	CASSRTADTQYF
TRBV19	CASIRDRGHLDTGELFF
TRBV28	CASSPGAEAFF
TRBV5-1	CASSRGQRNTGELFF
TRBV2	CASSLRVKETQYF
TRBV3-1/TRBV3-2	CASSPSGTTYNEQFF
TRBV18	CASSPASGSYEQYF
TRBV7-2	CASSRGQVNTEAFF
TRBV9	CASTLGGQLNTEAFF
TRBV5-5	CASSPRGYQETQYF
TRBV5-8	CASSLQGIVYGYTF
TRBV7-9	CASSLEYSGYTF
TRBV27	CASSPTGARGRNQPQHF
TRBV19	CANNTSGGRTDTQYF
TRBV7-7	CASSLGAGTGDTGELFF
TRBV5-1	CASAGSTDTQYF
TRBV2	CASSVSGQPQHF
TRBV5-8	CASSSGGGSSYEQYF
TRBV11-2	CASSLGLAVDTQYF
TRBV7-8	CASSFRSRGTPYNEQFF
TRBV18	CASSPPGSDGYTF
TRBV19	CASQPSWGAVRSNQPQHF
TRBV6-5	CASSYSQGENEKLFF
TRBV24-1	CATGGSNQPQHF
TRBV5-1	CASSLRGSGETQYF
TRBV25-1	CASSFSRASGNTIYF
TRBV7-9	CASSFSSYEQYF
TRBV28	CATTSTALYTQYF
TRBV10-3	CAISESLAGVVNEQYF
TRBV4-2	CASSQDFDYIYEQYF
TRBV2	CASSEPADSTNTGELFF
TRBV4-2	CASSQGTSGRDTQYF
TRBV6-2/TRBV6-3	CASSFPGQGSGDTQYF
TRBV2	CASVRGAEAFF
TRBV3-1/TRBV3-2	CASSQGPPSGGQETQYF
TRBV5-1	CASSPGPTESYEQYF
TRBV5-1	CASSFGTSGGAREFF
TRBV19	CASRGQGIHEQYF
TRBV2	CASSETRTGGRNYGYTF
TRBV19	CASRGTGQGRDQPQHF
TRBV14	CATPQQPGIEGGRNNEQFF
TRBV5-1	CASSLSTGDYGYTF
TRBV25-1	CASSGTGGTYEQYF
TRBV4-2	CASSPSGEGSTEAFF
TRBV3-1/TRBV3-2	CASSQFSRFTEAFF
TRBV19	CASSISGTGRRNEQFF
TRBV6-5	CASGTSGARETQYF
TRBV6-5	CASRQQGYGNTIYF